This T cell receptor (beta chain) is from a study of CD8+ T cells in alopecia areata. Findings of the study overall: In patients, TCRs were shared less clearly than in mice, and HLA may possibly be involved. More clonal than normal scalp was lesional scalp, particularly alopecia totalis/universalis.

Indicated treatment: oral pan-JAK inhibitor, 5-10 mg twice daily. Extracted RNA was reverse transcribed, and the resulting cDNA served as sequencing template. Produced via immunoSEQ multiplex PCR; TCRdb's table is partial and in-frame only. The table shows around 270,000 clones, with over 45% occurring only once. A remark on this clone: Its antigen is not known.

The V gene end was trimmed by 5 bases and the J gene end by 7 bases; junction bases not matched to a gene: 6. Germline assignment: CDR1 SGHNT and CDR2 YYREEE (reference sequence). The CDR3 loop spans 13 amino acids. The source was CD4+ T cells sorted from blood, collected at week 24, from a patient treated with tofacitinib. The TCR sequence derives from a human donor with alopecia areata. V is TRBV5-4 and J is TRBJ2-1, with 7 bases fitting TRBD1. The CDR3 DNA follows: TGTGCCAGCAGTACGGGACAGATTAATGAGCAGTTCTTC. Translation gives CASSTGQINEQFF.